This TCR beta chain is drawn from a study of cytomegalovirus exposure and HLA in healthy donors (dated by TCRdb to about 2017). Background for the entire study: In an earlier analysis of around 540 of the donors, 276 Gb of sequence data and 117 million unique TCR beta sequences from about 190 million T cells were reported. An early release that covered fewer than 750 HLA-typed donors contained approximately 300 gigabases of sequencing data and 80 million or so unique TCR sequences. Among the roughly 400 genotyped donors, around 79% belonged to the genetic ancestry cluster associated with self-reported Caucasian donors. The aim of the study was to test whether cataloging public T cell receptors could identify signatures of past pathogen exposure. The T cell repertoires of under 750 subjects were profiled by immunosequencing and related to cytomegalovirus serostatus. Besides the first cohort of roughly 700 subjects, a separate validation cohort made up of roughly 130 different subjects was used. High-throughput TCR immunosequencing, statistical association of individual TCRs with disease status, and machine learning were combined to predict cytomegalovirus infection status. A later analysis re-examined previously published TCR beta repertoires from more than 600 donors and added high-resolution HLA genotyping to investigate patterns of TCR occurrence. The later analysis used no new phenotypic data to find candidate immune exposures, relying instead on TCR beta sequences and their occurrence across donors. In an earlier analysis of roughly 580 of the donors, high-throughput TCR beta sequencing was used to judge whether each TCR beta V gene segment behaved as functional or pseudogenic. Alongside the repertoire data, information on donor age, sex, ethnicity and CMV serostatus was compiled. Genome-wide SNP genotypes for about 55% of the roughly 670 donors were used in a later genetic analysis, which treated that subset as a discovery cohort. Every discovery cohort repertoire had been produced on one sequencing platform. Class I and class II HLA loci were covered by the typing at four-digit resolution. Typing coverage varied by locus: roughly 629-630 donors for A, B, C, DRB1 and DQB1; approximately 560 for DQA1; about 570 for DPA1; under 490 for DPB1. Roughly 5 DR-DQ haplotypes were treated as single units for association and clustering because of strong linkage in the cohort. Across around 400 genotyped donors of the cohort, an average of about 220,000 unique TCR beta nucleotide sequences per donor were sequenced, and roughly 17% of those sequences were non-productive. On the study overall, not on this receptor specifically: The only immune exposure information available for the cohort was CMV serostatus. While some public TCRs were present in many individuals, most TCR sequences turned up only very rarely across donors. In a later genetic analysis, a missense DCLRE1C variant was associated with V-gene and J-gene trimming of TCR beta chains, and the association was replicated in an independent cohort. A further reported finding was that TCR beta sequences accurately predicted the HLA-A and HLA-B alleles for most subjects in the first cohort. Roughly uniform sequencing depth across donors was assumed in presence/absence analyses, although this assumption may not hold. In a later analysis, HLA-associated TCR beta chains were found to be more clonally expanded and to have lower generation probabilities than equally common non-associated chains. It was suggested by the authors that the approach could potentially be generalized to other disease states and immunological phenotypes. In a later genetic analysis, fewer N-insertions in productive TCRs were reported among donors in an Asian-associated ancestry cluster than the roughly 700-donor mean. According to a later analysis, most CMV-associated TCR beta chains appeared to be HLA-restricted, and the HLA associations seemed to be driven largely by CMV exposure. In both the original and validation cohorts, the classifier was reported to diagnose cytomegalovirus status with high specificity and sensitivity. In this cohort, only TCR beta chains were sequenced, and detectable features were limited by the absence of alpha or paired-chain data. In the study, roughly 160 TCR beta chains were listed as associated with cytomegalovirus. The sequencing pipeline was judged likely to have produced a cluster of highly shared sequence variants as a technical artifact. Strong co-occurrence of HLA alleles, especially DR and DQ, made assigning TCR associations to individual alleles difficult. Because some donors lacked HLA typing at each locus, the association tests relied only on the typed subset. Because counts were too low, seventeen rarely observed V segments, including chromosome 9 orphons, were left out of the earlier analysis of some 640 of the donors. According to a later analysis, parvovirus B19, influenza, CMV and Epstein-Barr virus appeared linked to several top co-occurrence clusters. The 87-base-pair reads could not distinguish some IMGT-functional V segments, including TRBV6-2 and TRBV6-3, so those segments were excluded. In an earlier analysis of over 550 of the donors, most TCR beta V segments were observed in productive rearrangements about 90% or about 30% of the time, broadly matching IMGT annotations. A later analysis found that TCR association rates varied across HLA loci, with DRB1 alleles showing the most associated TCRs and HLA-C alleles the fewest. A few of the identified cytomegalovirus-associated TCR beta chains were confirmed in vitro to be specific for cytomegalovirus antigens. In a later analysis, 15,000 to 20,000 TCR beta sequences were associated with specific HLA alleles at a false discovery rate of 0.05. Linkage disequilibrium might explain the correlated functional status among segregating V segments, but an unknown experimental factor could not be ruled out.

In total, approximately 610 healthy bone marrow donors made up the cohort. At the time of sampling, every cohort member was nominally healthy, though immune exposures that went unrecorded were likely present. The donor was CMV seropositive and was included in the group of about 290 seropositive cohort members. A peripheral blood sample was provided by each donor, and peripheral blood mononuclear cells were used for TCR beta sequencing. Genomic DNA extraction from the blood cell samples was performed with the Qiagen DNeasy Blood Extraction Kit. CDR1 and CDR2, per the germline V gene (reference sequence), are GTSNPN and SVGIG. From cysteine to phenylalanine, the CDR3 is 12 amino acids long. Just the 36-base CDR3 DNA is kept, in frame starting at base 1. V is pared back by 1 base and J by 3 bases, with 5 bases lying between the germline termini. The library was made by the immunoSEQ multiplex PCR assay. The multiplex PCR relied on a mix of 60 forward primers for TCR Vbeta segments and 13 reverse primers for TCR Jbeta segments. Amplification of the CDR3 region of rearranged TCR beta genes was performed with a multiplex PCR assay on genomic DNA. On the Illumina HiSeq System, the amplified TCR beta libraries were sequenced as 87-base-pair reads. Turning to the authors' computational methods: A later analysis counted some 74 million unique TCR beta chains across the 666 repertoires, and roughly 10 million of these chains were shared by at least two donors. To remove PCR and sequencing errors, raw reads were error-corrected and collapsed into unique sequences using a nearest-neighbor algorithm that merged closely related sequences. Alignment of CDR3 sequences to IMGT reference sequences was used to assign V, D and J gene segments. For a sequence to be retained, a match of at least six nucleotides was required to both a V gene segment and a J gene segment. A rearrangement was called productive if the CDR3 had no stop codons and remained in frame with V and J, and every other rearrangement was called non-productive. Following IMGT convention, CDR3 was defined as the stretch from the second conserved V-encoded cysteine up to the conserved J-encoded phenylalanine. The earlier analysis of fewer than 700 of the donors excluded sequences that lacked an unambiguous match to a single V gene segment. In an earlier analysis of around 590 of the donors, a V segment was called functional when productive rearrangements were above 56.7%, and segregating when the standard deviation between donors exceeded 5%. A statistical classification framework was built to diagnose cytomegalovirus status from the catalog of TCR beta chain sequences. A later analysis assigned V and J genes by comparing TCR nucleotide sequences with IMGT/GENE-DB human TR gene sequences. In a later analysis, CDR3 sequences and most-parsimonious VDJ recombination scenarios were assigned using the TCRdist pipeline. In a later analysis, each TCR beta chain was defined by its CDR3 amino acid sequence together with its V-gene family, and reads lacking a unique V-gene family were excluded. To address suspected cross-contamination and a sequencing artifact, a later analysis removed 550 to 750 highly shared, low-generation-probability nucleotide sequences. For each public chain, a later analysis derived a clonal expansion index from normalized ranks of inferred template counts within each repertoire. In a later analysis, generation probabilities were computed with a VDJ recombination model fitted to out-of-frame rearrangements, and the resulting probabilities were checked against IGoR. In a later analysis, hypergeometric tests were used to score TCR-TCR, TCR-HLA and TCR-CMV co-occurrence, with a repertoire-size bias correction applied to TCR pairs. False discovery rates were estimated in a later analysis by permuting HLA or CMV assignments 20 times. In a later analysis, co-occurring TCRs were grouped using DBSCAN, and TCRdist sequence similarity was added for clustering within HLA-allele-positive subsets. For co-occurrence clustering, repertoires with fewer than 30,000 or more than 120,000 public chains were excluded, along with roughly 5 repertoires with anomalous nucleotide sharing. TCRdb obtained this table from immuneACCESS and retained in-frame rearrangements with V and J assigned. These tables miss some clones; where compared with another copy, unresolved V genes account for less than half of the shortfall, and the remainder is unexplained. V, J and clone size are those of that table, while D and trimming were read from the DNA. The sample includes 150,000 to 200,000 clones, with 65% to 70% observed a single time. Roughly 4% of the sample comes from the top ten.

In the case of this clone: Its target antigen remains unknown. Per-base quality was not reported, and no clone a single base away is much larger than it.

The sequence derives from a woman aged 18-30 years in good health and CMV-seropositive. Recombination connected TRBV30 to TRBJ2-3; the D gene cannot be resolved reliably. Specimen: PBMCs. The nucleotide sequence is TGTGCCTGGAGTGCGTCTACAGATACGCAGTATTTT. Protein translation: CAWSASTDTQYF.